What follows is one TCR beta chain and its context. This clonotype was observed many times. Its antigen is not yet known. There are no base qualities to consult, and no much larger clone falls within one base. The data originate from a study of regulatory T cells in long-lasting Graves disease (dated by TCRdb to about 2021). General notes on the study: Newly diagnosed Graves' disease patients had taken antithyroid drugs for less than 3 months. Peripheral blood TCR sequencing and RNA sequencing compared persistent Graves' disease patients with newly diagnosed Graves' disease patients. The study was conducted in China and was registered as a clinical trial. A total of 35 or so samples were covered by TCR sequencing, comprising approximately 13 persistent and around 20 newly diagnosed Graves' disease patients.

The time point label corresponds to: newly diagnosed GD, antithyroid drugs for less than 3 months. RNA was extracted from PBMCs in TRIzol for both TCR sequencing and RNA sequencing. The diagnosis of Graves' disease followed American Thyroid Association guidelines. Patients for the study were recruited at an endocrinology department in Xi'an, China. Each patient gave 7.5 to 10 milliliters of peripheral blood, collected in an EDTA anticoagulant tube. Ficoll Paque Plus density gradient separation was used to isolate PBMCs, and no further T cell sorting was done. An Agilent 2100 Bioanalyzer and agarose gel were used to check RNA quality, and a NanoDrop 2000 was used to measure RNA concentration. Findings and caveats that apply to the study as a whole: Only the TCR beta chain was sequenced and analyzed. The study examined only peripheral blood because the primary lesion, thyroid tissue, could not be accessed. The small sample size was acknowledged by the authors as a limitation that may reduce accuracy. Persistent patients shared more public clonotypes among themselves (around 2,700) than newly diagnosed patients did (approximately 870). Compared with newly diagnosed patients, persistent Graves' disease patients had lower TCR Shannon entropy and fewer highly expanded clones, which suggests clonal expansion. TRBV28, TRBJ1-2 and TRBJ2-5 were preferentially used in persistent disease, while TRBV20-1 and TRBJ2-1 were favored in newly diagnosed disease.

Library prep was done by multiplex PCR. The reads were generated on an Illumina HiSeq 4000. To build TCR beta libraries, CDR3 regions were amplified by Arm-PCR using iRepertoire HTBI primers. Before sequencing, the PCR products underwent gel purification. The study's processing was this. Gene usage analysis of CDR3 amino acid clonotypes relied on the roughly 67 TRBV and about 15 TRBJ segments identified across samples. COPE and FqMerger were used to merge filtered high-quality paired reads into contigs. BLAST was used to align contigs to the IMGT TRBV, TRBD and TRBJ reference genes, and CDR3 was defined following IMGT. Clonotypes above 0.1% frequency were classified as highly expanded clones. Shannon entropy served as the measure of repertoire diversity, while the Gini coefficient captured V-J evenness. Clonotypes shared by more than one individual were considered public. TCRdb redid the processing of the public reads, applying fastp at Q25 and MiXCR, and retained in-frame beta chains. Rows matching on CDR3 protein sequence are summarized as one entry with the most common DNA and genes. For this entry, the V and J calls and clone size follow TCRdb and not the study's own pipeline. A total of about half a million distinct CDR3 sequences appear in this sample, 12% of them only once. The ten largest clones capture 8.9% of the sample.

CDR1 and CDR2 are read off the germline V gene (reference sequence) as DFQATT and SNEGSKA. The junction carries 9 bases between V and J, which are trimmed by 4 bases and 0 bases respectively. Counted from cysteine to phenylalanine, this CDR3 has 13 amino acids. Only the CDR3 DNA is retained, 39 bases long and in frame from the first base. These data are also associated with another study on T cells in Graves' hyperthyroidism and ophthalmopathy. As the second paper documents: Graves' hyperthyroidism was defined as stable when no progression to ophthalmopathy occurred over 18 months of follow-up. Hyperthyroidism patients were newly diagnosed, with disease duration under 2 months, and aged 18 to 65 years. Any patient with an uncontrolled infection, another autoimmune disease, pregnancy or lactation was excluded. Diagnoses relied on clinical symptoms, serum thyroxine and TRAb, thyroid ultrasound and orbital computed tomography. For the first round of RT-PCR on the TCR CDR3, the HTBI primer set was used together with the Qiagen OneStep RT-PCR kit. Most expanded thyroid clonotypes (frequency above 0.001) were also found in blood, which suggests that blood repertoires may mirror thyroid immune responses. A model built on a 13 V-J signature distinguished ophthalmopathy from stable hyperthyroidism, reaching around 88% sensitivity and around 81% specificity in cross-validation and 80%/75% in testing. During validation, the model predicted progression to ophthalmopathy a median of around 7 months ahead of onset, with almost 71% sensitivity and less than 85% specificity. TCR V-J signatures able to tell the groups apart were searched for in a discovery cohort of 90 to 100 patients, of whom more than 40 had Graves' ophthalmopathy and roughly 58 had stable Graves' hyperthyroidism. An independent validation cohort of under 20 hyperthyroidism patients and 17 patients who later progressed to ophthalmopathy tested prospective prediction of ophthalmopathy. For training and testing, the 95 to 100 patients in the discovery cohort were randomly divided in a 7:3 ratio. In addition, the study compared T-cell repertoires in thyroid tissue and in blood from five to seven Graves' hyperthyroidism patients. After sampling, hyperthyroidism patients received methimazole starting at 30 mg daily, and ophthalmopathy patients received high-dose intravenous methylprednisolone. Libraries were constructed in a second round of multiplex PCR, after which size selection and purification were carried out. Paired-end sequencing of the libraries was performed with 100 bp reads on an Illumina HiSeq2000. SOAPnuke was used to process the raw data, removing reads that contained adapters or uncalled bases, had a mean Phred below 15, or lacked an exact match to the constant primer or identifier. High-quality paired reads were merged with COPE v1.2.5, and unique nucleotide sequences were defined as clonotypes. MiTCR v1.1 was used to align the clonotypes against IMGT TRBV, TRBD and TRBJ reference segments. Analysis was restricted to V-J combinations with a frequency above 0.0001, which covered roughly 99% of repertoires. The TCS score was defined as F50 (clonal expansion) divided by E x V (chaos), with BLOSUM62-based TCRdist calculated between CDR3 peptides within each V-J. Welch's t-statistics and random forest reduced 500 to 650 V-J features to 10 to 15, which were used in a naive Bayes classifier (R e1071). No statistical method was used to set the sample size in advance, and investigators knew the group allocation. The paper describes TCR Vbeta CDR3 sequencing of about 140 peripheral blood samples, made up of 43 ophthalmopathy patients, around 78 hyperthyroidism patients and 17 progressor patients.

The sample here was peripheral blood mononuclear cells (PBMCs), taken at new diagnosis, from a patient treated with antithyroid drugs. The chain links TRBV20-1 with TRBJ1-2; a weak D assignment points to TRBD1 (5 bases agree). The receptor's source is a woman between 25 and 40 years old with Graves disease. Donor details come from another sample of the same person, matched by shared clones. The CDR3 region has the sequence CSAIQETNYGYTF. The nucleotide sequence reads TGCAGTGCTATACAGGAGACTAACTATGGCTACACCTTC.